These T cell receptor beta chains were read from a single sample in a study of HIV-infected children after antiretroviral therapy interruption. From the 3' RACE reads, TCRdb called clonotypes with MiXCR, one entry per CDR3 protein. The data show under 50,000 distinct CDR3 sequences, around 4% seen once. Specimen: CD45RA+ CD4+ T cells from PBMCs, pooled from several time points, collected from a donor given antiretroviral therapy, either interrupted or continuous. Receptor source: a pool of human donors with HIV. The CDR3 runs from the conserved cysteine through the conserved F or W. The D gene is left open where the match is weak. Clone size is shown for a subset of rows, as once, few, many or a class of expanded clone.

len	v_gene	abundance	d_gene	j_gene	CDR3aa
15	TRBV10-3	few	TRBD1	TRBJ1-6	CAISARAGGGSPLHF
13	TRBV24-1	many	-	TRBJ2-7	CATSDGSPYEQYF
15	TRBV19	many	TRBD1	TRBJ1-5	CASSTTDRGNQPQHF
14	TRBV20-1	few	-	TRBJ1-6	CSASPFRDNSPLHF
15	TRBV12-3/TRBV12-4	few	-	TRBJ1-4	CASSPARGAFEKLFF
14	TRBV5-1	many	-	TRBJ2-1	CASSLAVTYNEQFF
12	TRBV7-9	many	-	TRBJ2-7	CASSSHDYEQYF
15	TRBV5-1	-	-	TRBJ2-3	CASSLEGNAQTTQYF
16	TRBV5-1	few	-	TRBJ1-1	CASSLGGGQMNTEAFF
13	TRBV5-6	-	-	TRBJ1-4	CASSLATSEKLFF
15	TRBV6-2/TRBV6-3	many	TRBD1	TRBJ1-2	CASSYQGARTYGYTF